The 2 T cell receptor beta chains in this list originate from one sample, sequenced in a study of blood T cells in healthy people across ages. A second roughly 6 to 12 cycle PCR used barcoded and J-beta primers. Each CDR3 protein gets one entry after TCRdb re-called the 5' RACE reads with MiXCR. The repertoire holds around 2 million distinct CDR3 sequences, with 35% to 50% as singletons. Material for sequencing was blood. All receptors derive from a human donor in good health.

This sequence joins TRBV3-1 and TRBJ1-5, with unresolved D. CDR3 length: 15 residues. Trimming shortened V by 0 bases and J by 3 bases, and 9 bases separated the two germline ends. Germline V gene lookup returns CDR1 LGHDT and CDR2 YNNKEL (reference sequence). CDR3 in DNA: TGTGCCAGCAGCCAAGATGCCAGAAACAATCAGCCCCAGCATTTT. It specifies CASSQDARNNQPQHF. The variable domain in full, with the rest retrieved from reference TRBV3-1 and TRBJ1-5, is DTAVSQTPKYLVTQMGNDKSIKCEQNLGHDTMYWYKQDSKKFLKIMFSYNNKELIINETVPNRFSPKSPDKAHLNLHINSLELGDSAVYFCASSQDARNNQPQHFGDGTRLSIL.

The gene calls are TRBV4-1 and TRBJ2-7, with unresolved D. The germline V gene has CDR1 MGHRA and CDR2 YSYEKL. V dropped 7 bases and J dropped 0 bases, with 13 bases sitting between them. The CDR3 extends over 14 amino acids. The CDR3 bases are TGCGCCAGCACAAGAGGACCCGGCTCCTACGAGCAGTACTTC. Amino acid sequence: CASTRGPGSYEQYF.